Here is one T cell receptor (beta chain) with its context. Its recognized antigen is unknown. Qualities for individual bases were not recorded, and no much larger clone is one base off. The sample originates from a study of technical replicates of blood from a handful of donors (dated by TCRdb to about 2017). The method behind the library was the immunoSEQ multiplex PCR assay. What TCRdb holds here is the immuneACCESS table cut down to in-frame rearrangements. Part of the clones is not present; checked against another copy, under half of the missing clones reflect an unresolved V gene, and the others are unexplained. The sample contains about 62,000 clones, 80% to 90% of them found a single time. The top ten constitute about 5.2% of the sample. Sequencing was performed on PBMCs. This TCR derives from a human donor in good health. Some clones in this sample may be carry-over from other donors' samples.

At the DNA level, the sequence is TGTGCCAGCAGTGGTCACTTAGCAGGCTACACCTTC. Its protein product is CASSGHLAGYTF. The chain links TRBV2 with TRBJ1-2; the D gene remains uncertain. The germline V gene gives CDR1 as SNHLY and CDR2 as FYNNEI. Trimming costs V 4 bases and J 8 bases, and their ends lie 11 bases apart. Including the terminal cysteine and phenylalanine, the CDR3 comprises 12 residues. The sequence is cut down to CDR3 DNA, 36 bases in frame from base 1. The reference TRBV2 and TRBJ1-2 proteins fill in what lies around the CDR3, so the full variable domain reads EPEVTQTPSHQVTQMGQEVILRCVPISNHLYFYWYRQILGQKVEFLVSFYNNEISEKSEIFDDQFSVERPDGSNFTLKIRSTKLEDSAMYFCASSGHLAGYTFGSGTRLTVV.